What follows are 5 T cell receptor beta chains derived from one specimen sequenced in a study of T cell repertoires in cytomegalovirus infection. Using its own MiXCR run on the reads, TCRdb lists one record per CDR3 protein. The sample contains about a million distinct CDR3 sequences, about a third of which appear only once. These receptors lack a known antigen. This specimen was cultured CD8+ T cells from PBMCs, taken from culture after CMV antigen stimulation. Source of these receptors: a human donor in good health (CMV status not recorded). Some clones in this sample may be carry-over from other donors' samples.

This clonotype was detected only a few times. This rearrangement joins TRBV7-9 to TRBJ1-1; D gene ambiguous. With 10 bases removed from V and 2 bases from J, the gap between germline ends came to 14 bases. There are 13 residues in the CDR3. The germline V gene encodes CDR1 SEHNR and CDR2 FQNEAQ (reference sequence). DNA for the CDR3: TGTGCCACCTATGTGGGTCACAACACTGAAGCTTTCTTT. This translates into CATYVGHNTEAFF.

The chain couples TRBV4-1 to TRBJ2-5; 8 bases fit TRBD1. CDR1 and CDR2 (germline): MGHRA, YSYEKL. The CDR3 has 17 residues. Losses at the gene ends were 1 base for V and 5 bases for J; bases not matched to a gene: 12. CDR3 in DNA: TGCGCCAGCAGCCAAGGGTACGGACAGGGTGTAGGCGAGACCCAGTACTTC. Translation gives CASSQGYGQGVGETQYF.

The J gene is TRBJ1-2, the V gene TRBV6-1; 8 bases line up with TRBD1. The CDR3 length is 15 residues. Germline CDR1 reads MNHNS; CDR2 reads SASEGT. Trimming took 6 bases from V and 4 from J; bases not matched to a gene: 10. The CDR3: CASSARQGPLYGYTF. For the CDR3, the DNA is TGTGCCAGCAGCGCACGACAGGGGCCACTCTATGGCTACACCTTC.

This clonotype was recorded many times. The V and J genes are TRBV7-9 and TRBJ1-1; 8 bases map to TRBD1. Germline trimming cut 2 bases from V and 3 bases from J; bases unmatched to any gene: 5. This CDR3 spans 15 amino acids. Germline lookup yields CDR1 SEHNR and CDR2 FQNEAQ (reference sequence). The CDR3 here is CASSLQGALDTEAFF. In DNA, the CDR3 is TGTGCCAGCAGCTTACAGGGGGCTCTGGACACTGAAGCTTTCTTT.

The CDR3 sequence: CASSRKWDSQETQYF. The CDR3 region has the DNA TGTGCCAGCAGTCGGAAATGGGACAGCCAAGAGACCCAGTACTTC. The chain has TRBV6-1 and TRBJ2-5, with 7 bases identical to TRBD1. The CDR3 sequence is 15 residues long. The germline gives CDR1 MNHNS, CDR2 SASEGT. V gave up 5 bases and J gave up 1 base; unmatched junction bases: 7.